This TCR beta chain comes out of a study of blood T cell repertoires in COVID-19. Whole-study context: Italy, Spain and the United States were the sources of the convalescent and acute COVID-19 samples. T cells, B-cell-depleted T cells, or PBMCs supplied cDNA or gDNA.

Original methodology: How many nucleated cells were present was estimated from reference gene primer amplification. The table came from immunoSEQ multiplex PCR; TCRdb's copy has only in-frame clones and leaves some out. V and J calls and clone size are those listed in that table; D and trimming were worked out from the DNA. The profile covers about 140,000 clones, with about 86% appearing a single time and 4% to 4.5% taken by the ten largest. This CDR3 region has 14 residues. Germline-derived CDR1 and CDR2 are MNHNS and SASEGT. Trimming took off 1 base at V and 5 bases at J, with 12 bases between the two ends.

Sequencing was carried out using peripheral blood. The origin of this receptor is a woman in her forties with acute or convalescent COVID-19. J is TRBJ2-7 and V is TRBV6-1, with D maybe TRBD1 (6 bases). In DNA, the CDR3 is TGTGCCAGCAGTGAAGGCAGGGGTGCCGACGAGCAGTACTTC. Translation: CASSEGRGADEQYF.